One and the same sample provided the 2 T cell receptor beta chains below, sequenced in a study of blood T cell repertoires in COVID-19. TCRdb keeps only in-frame clones here, not all; method: immunoSEQ multiplex PCR. The repertoire has hundreds of thousands of clones, around 89% of them found once; the top ten carry roughly 1.2%. The sample was peripheral blood. The receptors here all came from a man aged 40-50 years with acute or convalescent COVID-19.

V and J are TRBV12-3 or TRBV12-4 and TRBJ1-1, with D uncertain. The CDR3 loop spans 13 amino acids. Trimming shortened V by 1 base and J by 5 bases, and 8 bases separated the two germline ends. This chain's CDR3 is CASSLVAVTEAFF. DNA of the CDR3: TGTGCCAGCAGTTTAGTGGCAGTTACTGAAGCTTTCTTT.

The V call is TRBV5-1, the J call TRBJ2-7, with 8 bases lining up with TRBD1. The CDR3 contains 15 residues. V was clipped by 3 bases and J by 4 bases; unmatched bases: 9. Germline assignment: CDR1 SGHRS and CDR2 YFSETQ. CDR3 protein: CASSSRTGTAYEQYF. CDR3 in DNA: TGCGCCAGCAGCTCCCGGACAGGGACAGCATACGAGCAGTACTTC. Drawing the rest from reference TRBV5-1 and TRBJ2-7, the complete variable domain is KAGVTQTPRYLIKTRGQQVTLSCSPISGHRSVSWYQQTPGQGLQFLFEYFSETQRNKGNFPGRFSGRQFSNSRSEMNVSTLELGDSALYLCASSSRTGTAYEQYFGPGTRLTVT.